The 12 T cell receptor beta chains presented below share a single source sample, sequenced in a study of T cells after yellow fever vaccination. MiXCR, run by TCRdb on the 5' RACE reads, gives a single entry per CDR3 protein. The table records 400,000 to 450,000 distinct CDR3 sequences, approximately 19% of them present only once. The specimen was PBMCs, collected before the yellow fever booster vaccination. Receptors originate from a man between 18 and 29 years old who received the YFV17D yellow fever vaccine.

The chain uses TRBV2 and TRBJ2-4; the D gene could be TRBD1 or TRBD2 (6 bases each). The V end was cut by 8 bases, the J end by 1 base, with 15 bases between. The CDR3 sequence is 15 residues long. Germline-derived CDR1 and CDR2 are SNHLY and FYNNEI. CDR3 region: CASQSGGGAKNIQYF. In DNA form, the CDR3 reads TGTGCCAGCCAATCCGGAGGGGGGGCCAAAAACATTCAGTACTTC.

CDR3 sequence reads: CASQRTGSSYEQYV. The CDR3 nucleotides read TGTGCCAGCCAGAGGACGGGCAGCTCCTACGAGCAGTACGTC. V gene TRBV2 combines with J gene TRBJ2-7; no definite D call. V was trimmed by 8 bases and J by 0 bases, leaving 14 bases between them. This CDR3 spans 14 amino acids. Germline assignment: CDR1 SNHLY and CDR2 FYNNEI.

The sample holds a few counts of this clonotype. V gene TRBV29-1 combines with J gene TRBJ2-1; D gene unclear. The CDR3 contains 14 residues. Germline assignment: CDR1 SQVTM and CDR2 ANQGSEA. V gave up 0 bases and J gave up 0 bases, with 6 bases separating them. CDR3 residues: CSVEEGRSYNEQFF. For the CDR3, the DNA is TGCAGCGTTGAAGAAGGACGCTCCTACAATGAGCAGTTCTTC.

In this sample, this clonotype turned up a few times. This sequence joins TRBV27 and TRBJ2-3; D call uncertain. Germline V CDR1 and CDR2: MNHEY, SMNVEV (reference sequence). The CDR3 runs 13 residues. Between the trimmed V and J ends, which lost 3 bases and 4 bases, there was a span of 8 bases. The CDR3 coding sequence is TGTGCCAGCAGTTTTTTGGTTTCAGATACGCAGTATTTT. Amino acids: CASSFLVSDTQYF.

This chain joins TRBV5-1 and TRBJ2-7; 7 bases line up with TRBD2. CDR3 length: 15 residues. Trimming cost V 2 bases and J 2 bases; bases outside gene matches: 7. Germline V gives CDR1 SGHRS, CDR2 YFSETQ. The CDR3 here is CASSFLGGIPYEQYF. The CDR3 coding sequence is TGCGCCAGCAGCTTCCTGGGGGGGATTCCCTACGAGCAGTACTTC.

This chain joins TRBV6-2 or TRBV6-3 and TRBJ2-3, with unresolved D. The CDR3 totals 14 residues. Trimming took off 4 bases at V and 1 base at J, with 9 bases between the two ends. CDR1 MNHEY and CDR2 SVGEGT come from the germline V gene. CDR3 sequence (DNA): TGTGCCAGCAGTTCCTTCGGACGCACAGATACGCAGTATTTT. Protein sequence: CASSSFGRTDTQYF.

This clonotype was found a few times. The CDR3 sequence: CASSLDRGSHYGYTF. The CDR3, as DNA: TGTGCCAGCAGCTTGGACAGGGGCTCTCACTATGGCTACACCTTC. The V call is TRBV7-2, the J call TRBJ1-2; 9 nucleotides agree with TRBD1. Germline V lookup: CDR1 SGHTA, CDR2 FQGNSA. With 3 bases clipped from V and 3 bases from J, the junction kept 5 bases outside the gene matches. This CDR3 has 15 amino acids.

V usage is TRBV2 and J usage is TRBJ2-1; D could derive from TRBD1 or TRBD2 (5 bases each). The CDR3 loop spans 16 amino acids. The V gene lost 4 bases and the J gene lost 4 bases, with 17 bases spanning the gap. Germline CDR1 is SNHLY and CDR2 is FYNNEI. The chain's CDR3 is CASSAGSREAYNEQFF. The CDR3 nucleotides read TGTGCCAGCAGTGCAGGGAGCAGGGAAGCTTACAATGAGCAGTTCTTC.

This chain uses TRBV6-2 or TRBV6-3 with TRBJ2-7; TRBD1 agrees at 9 bases. The CDR3 has 13 residues. V gave up 6 bases and J gave up 6 bases; unmatched junction bases: 6. From germline, CDR1 is MNHEY and CDR2 SVGEGT. CDR3 bases: TGTGCCAGCAGGGGACAGGGTCGGGTCGAGCAGTACGTC. Translating it yields CASRGQGRVEQYV.

The J gene is TRBJ2-1, the V gene TRBV7-9; TRBD1 agrees at 9 bases. J lost 7 bases, V lost 5 bases, and 12 bases had no gene match. The CDR3 is made up of 16 amino acids. Germline CDR1 reads SEHNR; CDR2 reads FQNEAQ (reference sequence). In DNA form, the CDR3 reads TGTGCCAGCAGCCCGGGACCGGGACAGGGAGCGAATGAGCAGTTCTTC. It specifies CASSPGPGQGANEQFF.

This chain joins TRBV20-1 and TRBJ2-7; possible D gene TRBD2, 7 bases. V lost 0 bases to trimming and J lost 7 bases, with 25 bases between them. This CDR3 is 17 amino acids long. Germline CDR1 reads DFQATT; CDR2 reads SNEGSKA (reference sequence). The CDR3: CSARDGSRGGAGAEQYV. The CDR3 DNA follows: TGCAGTGCTAGAGATGGGAGTAGGGGGGGCGCTGGGGCGGAGCAGTACGTC.

This chain joins TRBV29-1 and TRBJ2-7; no definite D call. Trimming cost V 1 base and J 2 bases, with 9 bases left between them. Germline loops: CDR1 SQVTM, CDR2 ANQGSEA. The CDR3 length is 13 residues. The CDR3 region is CSVEGERAYEQYF. In DNA, the CDR3 is TGCAGCGTTGAAGGCGAAAGGGCCTACGAGCAGTACTTC.